One T cell receptor (beta chain) is described in this entry. Its specificity is unknown. The data derive from a study of blood T cells in healthy people across ages. Study background: For every two T cells, template switching captured about one barcoded beta molecule. Overall study results and limits: Calculation of diversity from one million T cells yielded estimates considered to be underestimates.

For the second PCR, which ran for 7 to 11 cycles, a sample-barcoded 5' primer and a J-beta primer mix were used. One entry per CDR3 protein results from TCRdb running MiXCR on the 5' RACE reads. The sample has over 300,000 distinct CDR3 sequences; roughly half are singletons. This CDR3 spans 16 amino acids. In germline, CDR1 is SEHNR, CDR2 FQNEAQ (reference sequence). Trimming pared 6 bases from V and 4 bases from J, leaving 20 bases between. Those donating, healthy Caucasian individuals from Russia, were aged roughly 6 to 90. This receptor was obtained from a man in his fifties or sixties in good health. The sample was blood. The J gene is TRBJ2-3, the V gene TRBV7-9; D gene uncertain. In nucleotides, the CDR3 is TGTGCCAGCAGTCTAGGGAAGGAAGAGGAAGCAGATACGCAGTATTTT. Its translation is CASSLGKEEEADTQYF.